These 21 T cell receptor delta chains share one sample of origin, sequenced in a study of gamma-delta T cells after stem cell transplantation (dated by TCRdb to the mid-2010s). Libraries came from RT-PCR. The sample was run on an Illumina MiSeq. The public reads were reprocessed by TCRdb using CATT, and rows of matching DNA were later combined. The sample table lists under 2,500 delta-chain clones, roughly 40% of them with a count of one. The ten top clones hold around a fifth of the sample. Sequences were obtained from gamma-delta T cells. Every receptor here comes from a human donor. It is not recorded whose cells these are; they may come from a transplant donor.

With regard to this clone: A far larger clone differs by one base, so this is likely a read error. V and J are TRDV2 and TRDJ1, with 12 bases matching TRDD3. Germline V gives CDR1 GEAIGNYY, CDR2 EKD. The V and J ends lost 4 bases and 2 bases, in that order; junction bases with no gene match: 10. The CDR3 has 17 amino acids. The CDR3 sequence is CACDSLTGGYKTDKLIF. DNA of the CDR3: TGTGCCTGTGATTCCCTTACTGGGGGATACAAGACCGATAAACTCATCTTT.

The CDR3 sequence is CALQAQGGRPINPRETAQLFF. The CDR3 nucleotides are TGTGCCCTTCAAGCCCAAGGGGGTCGACCCATCAACCCCCGCGAGACAGCACAACTCTTCTTT. This chain uses TRDV3 with TRDJ2; D might be TRDD3 (5 bases). CDR1 TVYSNPD and CDR2 GDNSRS come from the germline V gene (reference sequence). This CDR3 region has 21 residues. The V and J ends lost 5 bases and 4 bases respectively, with 38 bases between them.

This chain links TRDV2 with TRDJ1; possible D gene TRDD3, 6 bases. CDR1 and CDR2 (germline): GEAIGNYY, EKD. The CDR3 contains 18 residues. V was cut by 3 bases and J by 0 bases, with 22 bases left in between. CDR3 bases: TGTGCCTGTGACCCGGTCTCTGGGGAGGCGGGATACACCGATAAACTCATCTTT. Encoded protein: CACDPVSGEAGYTDKLIF.

This clone was observed a handful of times. This is likely an artifact of a read error, given a far larger clone one base away. Other DNA variants within this sample encode the same CDR3. The chain has TRDV2 and TRDJ1, with no clear D. This CDR3 is 17 amino acids long. Germline CDR1 and CDR2: GEAIGNYY and EKD. CDR3 loop: CACDTVGRRGNTDKLIF. The CDR3 bases are TGTGCCTGTGACACCGTAGGAAGAAGGGGTAACACTGATAAACTCATCTTT.

The J gene is TRDJ3, the V gene TRDV2; TRDD3 is a possible D gene (6 bases). This CDR3 comprises 18 residues. Germline CDR1 GEAIGNYY, CDR2 EKD. The CDR3 loop is CARDTGWGSSWDTRQMFF. The CDR3, as DNA: TGTGCACGTGACACCGGCTGGGGAAGCTCCTGGGACACCCGACAGATGTTTTTC.

The chain has TRDV2 and TRDJ3; no clear D gene. V lost 0 bases and J lost 4, with 0 bases in between. Germline CDR1 and CDR2: GEAIGNYY and EKD. The CDR3 has 13 residues. The CDR3 sequence: CACDTWDTRQMFF. The CDR3 nucleotides read TGTGCCTGTGACACCTGGGACACCCGACAGATGTTTTTC.

This clone is large. Distinct nucleotide sequences in the sample also encode this CDR3. This chain uses TRDV2 with TRDJ1; 10 bases are a match to TRDD3. The CDR3 loop spans 18 amino acids. The trim removed 3 bases at V and 2 bases at J, leaving 14 bases unmatched. CDR1 is GEAIGNYY and CDR2 is EKD in the germline V gene. The CDR3 spells CACDPLNPGDTSTDKLIF. The CDR3 DNA follows: TGTGCCTGTGACCCACTCAACCCGGGGGATACGTCAACCGATAAACTCATCTTT.

Remarks on this clone: A read error may account for a junction end that differs from germline. The chain employs TRDV2 and TRDJ1, with TRDD3 matching over 12 bases. This CDR3 region has 19 residues. CDR1 GEAIGNYY and CDR2 EKD come from the germline V gene. The CDR3, as DNA: TGTGCCTGTGACACGCTTTCTGGGGGATACGCAGGCCAGGCCGATAAACACATCTTT. This gives the protein CACDTLSGGYAGQADKHIF.

With respect to this clone: This is likely an artifact of a read error, given a far larger clone one base away. This sample also contains other DNA sequences that code for the same CDR3. V is TRDV2 and J is TRDJ1; 10 bases line up with TRDD3. The CDR3 covers 17 residues. The germline V gene has CDR1 GEAIGNYY and CDR2 EKD. CDR3 region: CACDKLGDLGLTDKLIF. The CDR3 bases are TGTGCCTGTGACAAACTGGGGGATTTGGGTCTCACCGATAAACTCATTTTT.

This clone was found a few times. The chain recombines TRDV2 with TRDJ1, with 9 bases matching TRDD3. CDR1 is GEAIGNYY and CDR2 is EKD in the germline V gene. This CDR3 is 15 amino acids long. The V segment lost 0 bases and the J segment 7 bases; nucleotides outside the gene matches: 8. The CDR3 reads CACDTLGDKKSKLIF. The CDR3 nucleotides are TGTGCCTGTGACACCTTGGGGGATAAGAAGAGTAAACTCATCTTT.

The V gene is TRDV2, the J gene TRDJ1, with 7 bases lining up with TRDD3. There are 16 residues in the CDR3. Germline V gene data show CDR1 as GEAIGNYY and CDR2 as EKD. V lost 3 bases to trimming and J lost 10 bases; unmatched junction nucleotides: 19. The chain's CDR3 is CACDLLGTLEAGRLIF. The CDR3 nucleotides are TGTGCCTGTGACCTACTGGGGACCCTGGAGGCCGGTAGACTCATCTTT.

Notes on this clone: Since a far larger clone is one base different, this is likely a read error. Additional DNA sequences in this sample encode the identical CDR3. V usage is TRDV2 and J usage is TRDJ1; D gene ambiguous. Germline CDR1 reads GEAIGNYY; CDR2 reads EKD. The CDR3 is 17 amino acids. CDR3 residues: CACDTVGRRGNTDKLIF. For the CDR3, the DNA is TGTGCCTGCGACACCGTAGGAAGAAGGGGTAACACCGATAAACTCATCTTT.

The V and J genes are TRDV2 and TRDJ1; 9 nucleotides align to TRDD3. V lost 0 bases, J lost 0 bases, and 13 bases stayed unmatched. CDR3 length equals 19 residues. Germline-derived CDR1 and CDR2 are GEAIGNYY and EKD. In DNA form, the CDR3 reads TGTGCCTGTGACACCTTAACTGGGGGAGGCCGGGGGAACACCGATAAACTCATCTTT. Translation gives CACDTLTGGGRGNTDKLIF.

In regard to this clone: It may be a read error: a sequence one base away is much more abundant. This sequence joins TRDV2 and TRDJ1; 9 nucleotides align to TRDD3. In germline, CDR1 is GEAIGNYY, CDR2 EKD. Germline trimming cut 0 bases from V and 5 bases from J; bases unmatched to any gene: 30. This CDR3 contains 23 residues. DNA for the CDR3: TGTGCCTGTGACACCGTAGGGGTTACTGGGGGAGACCGAGAGAGGAGGGATCCGGATAAACTCATCTTT. This sequence encodes CACDTVGVTGGDRERRDPDKLIF.

The V gene is TRDV2, the J gene TRDJ1; 11 nucleotides agree with TRDD3. The CDR3 is made up of 17 amino acids. Trimming removed 3 bases from V and 0 bases from J; junction bases left unmatched: 8. Germline CDR1 reads GEAIGNYY; CDR2 reads EKD. In DNA form, the CDR3 reads TGTGCCTGTGACCCCCTGGGGGATACCCCGTACACCGATAAACTCATCTTT. Translating gives CACDPLGDTPYTDKLIF.

In this sample, this clone turned up a few times. V usage is TRDV2 and J usage is TRDJ1; 8 bases align to TRDD3. The J segment lost 3 bases and the V segment lost 0 bases, leaving 2 bases of the junction unmatched. The CDR3 spans 14 residues. In germline, CDR1 is GEAIGNYY, CDR2 EKD. The CDR3 sequence: CACDTWGMADKLIF. The DNA of the CDR3 is TGTGCCTGTGACACCTGGGGGATGGCCGATAAACTCATCTTT.

This clone was picked up a small number of times. The chain uses TRDV2 and TRDJ1; 10 nucleotides agree with TRDD3. The CDR3 has 17 residues. Germline CDR1 GEAIGNYY, CDR2 EKD. The junction had 6 bases not matched to a gene; V was cut back by 0 bases and J by 0 bases. DNA of the CDR3: TGTGCCTGTGACACCCTCTCTACTGGGGGATACACCGATAAACTCATCTTT. Translation: CACDTLSTGGYTDKLIF.

Concerning this clone: A read error is possible here, since a much larger clone lies one base away. This chain links TRDV2 with TRDJ1; TRDD3 matches 7 bases. The V segment lost 2 bases and the J segment 1 base; nucleotides outside the gene matches: 3. The germline CDR1 and CDR2 sequences are GEAIGNYY and EKD. CDR3 size: 14 residues. CDR3 in DNA: TGTGCCTGTGACAACCTGGGGGCCACCGATAAACTCATCTTT. Amino acid sequence: CACDNLGATDKLIF.

The chain uses TRDV2 and TRDJ1, with 9 bases lining up with TRDD3. Germline V CDR1 and CDR2: GEAIGNYY, EKD. The ends lost 3 bases at V and 3 bases at J; junction bases unmatched: 22. The CDR3 is 20 residues long. CDR3 in DNA: TGTGCCTGTGACGACCTCGGGATACTGGGGGACCCACCGGGGTCCGATAAACTCATCTTT. Protein sequence: CACDDLGILGDPPGSDKLIF.

Only a few counts were recorded for this clone. A far larger clone is one nucleotide away, so this likely arose from a read error. The same CDR3 arises from other DNA sequences in this sample as well. The V gene is TRDV2, the J gene TRDJ1; D perhaps matches TRDD3 (6 bases). Germline CDR1 reads GEAIGNYY; CDR2 reads EKD. This CDR3 region has 15 residues. Here the CDR3 reads CACDTVGAYTDKLIF. DNA of the CDR3: TGCGCCTGTGACACCGTGGGGGCCTACACCGATAAACTCATCTTT.

In the case of this clone: A single base is all that separates this from a far larger clone, so a read error is likely. This rearrangement joins TRDV2 to TRDJ1; 7 bases align to TRDD3. Germline values: CDR1 GEAIGNYY, CDR2 EKD. This CDR3 contains 21 residues. V trimming: 0 bases; J trimming: 0 bases; junction bases outside the gene matches: 21. The chain's CDR3 is CACDTVKAPVGGCRDTDKLIF. DNA for the CDR3: TGTGCCTGTGACACCGTTAAGGCCCCTGTCGGGGGATGCAGAGACACCGATAAACTCATCTTT.